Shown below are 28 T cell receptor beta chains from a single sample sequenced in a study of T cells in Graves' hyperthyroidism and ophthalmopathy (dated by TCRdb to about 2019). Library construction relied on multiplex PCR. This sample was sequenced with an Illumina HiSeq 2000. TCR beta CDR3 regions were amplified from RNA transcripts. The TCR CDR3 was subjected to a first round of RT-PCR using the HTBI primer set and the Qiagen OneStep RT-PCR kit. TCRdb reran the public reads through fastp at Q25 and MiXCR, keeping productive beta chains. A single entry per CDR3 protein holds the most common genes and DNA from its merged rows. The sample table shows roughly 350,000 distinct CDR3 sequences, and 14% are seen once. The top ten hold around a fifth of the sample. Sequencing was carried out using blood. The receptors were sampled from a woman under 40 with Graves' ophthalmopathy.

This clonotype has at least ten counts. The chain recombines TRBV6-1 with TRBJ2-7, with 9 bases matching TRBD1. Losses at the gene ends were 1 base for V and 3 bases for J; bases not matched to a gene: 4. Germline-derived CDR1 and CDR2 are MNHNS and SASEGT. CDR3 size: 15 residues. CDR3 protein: CASSEVGTGLYEQYF. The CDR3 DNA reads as TGTGCCAGCAGTGAAGTGGGGACAGGGCTCTACGAGCAGTACTTC.

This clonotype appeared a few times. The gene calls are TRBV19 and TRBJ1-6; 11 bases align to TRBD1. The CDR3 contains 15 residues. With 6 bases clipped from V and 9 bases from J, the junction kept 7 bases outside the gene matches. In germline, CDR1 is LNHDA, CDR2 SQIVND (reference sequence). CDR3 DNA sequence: TGTGCCAGTAGCCTGGGACAGGGGGGAAGTTCACCCCTCCACTTT. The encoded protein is CASSLGQGGSSPLHF. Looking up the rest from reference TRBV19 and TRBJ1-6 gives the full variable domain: DGGITQSPKYLFRKEGQNVTLSCEQNLNHDAMYWYRQDPGQGLRLIYYSQIVNDFQKGDIAEGYSVSREKKESFPLTVTSAQKNPTAFYLCASSLGQGGSSPLHFGNGTRLTVT.

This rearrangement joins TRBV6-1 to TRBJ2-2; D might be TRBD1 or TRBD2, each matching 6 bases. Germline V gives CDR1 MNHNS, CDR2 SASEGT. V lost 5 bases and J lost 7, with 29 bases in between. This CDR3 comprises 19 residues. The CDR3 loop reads CASSLGGVAGTNFNGELFF. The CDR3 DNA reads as TGTGCCAGCAGTTTGGGGGGCGTGGCAGGGACGAATTTTAACGGGGAGCTGTTTTTT.

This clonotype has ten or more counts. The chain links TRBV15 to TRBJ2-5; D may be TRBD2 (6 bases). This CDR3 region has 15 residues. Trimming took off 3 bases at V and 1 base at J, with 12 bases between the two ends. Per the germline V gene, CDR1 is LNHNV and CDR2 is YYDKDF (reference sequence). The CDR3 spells CATSRAGNGQETQYF. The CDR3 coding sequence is TGTGCCACCAGCAGGGCGGGGAACGGCCAAGAGACCCAGTACTTC. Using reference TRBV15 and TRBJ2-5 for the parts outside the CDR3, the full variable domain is DAMVIQNPRYQVTQFGKPVTLSCSQTLNHNVMYWYQQKSSQAPKLLFHYYDKDFNNEADTPDNFQSRRPNTSFCFLDIRSPGLGDTAMYLCATSRAGNGQETQYFGPGTRLLVL.

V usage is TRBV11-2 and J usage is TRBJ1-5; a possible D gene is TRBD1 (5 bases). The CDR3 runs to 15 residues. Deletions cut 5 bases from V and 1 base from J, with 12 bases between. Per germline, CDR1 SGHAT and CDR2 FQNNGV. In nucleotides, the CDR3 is TGTGCCAGCAGCCGGGGCACAGTGAGCAATCAGCCCCAGCATTTT. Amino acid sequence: CASSRGTVSNQPQHF.

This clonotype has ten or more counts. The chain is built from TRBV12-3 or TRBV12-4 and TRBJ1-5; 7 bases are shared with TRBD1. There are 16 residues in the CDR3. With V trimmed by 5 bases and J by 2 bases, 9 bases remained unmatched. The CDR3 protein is CASSLRAGQGNQPQHF. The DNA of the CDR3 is TGTGCCAGCAGTCTCCGCGCAGGACAGGGCAATCAGCCCCAGCATTTT.

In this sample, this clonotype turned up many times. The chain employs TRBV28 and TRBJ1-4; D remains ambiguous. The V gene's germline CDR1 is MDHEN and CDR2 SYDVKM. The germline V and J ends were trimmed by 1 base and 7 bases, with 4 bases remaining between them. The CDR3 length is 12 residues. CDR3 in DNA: TGTGCCAGCAGTTTATTTCGTGAAAAACTGTTTTTT. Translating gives CASSLFREKLFF.

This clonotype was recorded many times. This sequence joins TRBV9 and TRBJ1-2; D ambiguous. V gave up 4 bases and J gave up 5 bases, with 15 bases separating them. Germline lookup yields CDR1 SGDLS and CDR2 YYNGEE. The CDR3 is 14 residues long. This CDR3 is CASSSRPGDYGYTF. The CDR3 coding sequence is TGTGCCAGCAGCTCCCGACCCGGGGATTATGGCTACACCTTC.

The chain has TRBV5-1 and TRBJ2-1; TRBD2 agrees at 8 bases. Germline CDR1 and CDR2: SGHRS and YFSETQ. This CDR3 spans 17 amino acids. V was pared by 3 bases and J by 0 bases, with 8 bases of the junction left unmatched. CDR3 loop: CASSSRLALSSYNEQFF. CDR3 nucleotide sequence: TGCGCCAGCAGCTCTAGACTAGCGCTGAGCTCCTACAATGAGCAGTTCTTC.

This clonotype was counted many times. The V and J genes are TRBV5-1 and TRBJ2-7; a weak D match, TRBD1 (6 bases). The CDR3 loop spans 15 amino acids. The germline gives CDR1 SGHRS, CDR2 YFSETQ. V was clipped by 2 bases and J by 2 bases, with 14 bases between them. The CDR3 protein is CASSFIRGATYEQYF. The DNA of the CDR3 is TGCGCCAGCAGCTTCATCAGGGGTGCGACCTACGAGCAGTACTTC. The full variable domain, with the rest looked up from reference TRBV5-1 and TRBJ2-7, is KAGVTQTPRYLIKTRGQQVTLSCSPISGHRSVSWYQQTPGQGLQFLFEYFSETQRNKGNFPGRFSGRQFSNSRSEMNVSTLELGDSALYLCASSFIRGATYEQYFGPGTRLTVT.

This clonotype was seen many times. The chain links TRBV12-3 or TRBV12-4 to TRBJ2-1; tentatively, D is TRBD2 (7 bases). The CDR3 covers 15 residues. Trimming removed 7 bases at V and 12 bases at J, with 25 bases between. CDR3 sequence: CASTLGGGKDHGQFF. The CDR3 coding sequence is TGTGCCAGCACTCTTGGGGGGGGCAAAGATCATGGGCAGTTCTTC.

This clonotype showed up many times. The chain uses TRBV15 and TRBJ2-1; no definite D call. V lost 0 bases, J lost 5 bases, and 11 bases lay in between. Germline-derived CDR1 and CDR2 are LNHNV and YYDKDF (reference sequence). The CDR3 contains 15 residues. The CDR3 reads CATSRDLGSDNEQFF. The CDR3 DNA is TGTGCCACCAGCAGAGATCTGGGTTCGGACAATGAGCAGTTCTTC.

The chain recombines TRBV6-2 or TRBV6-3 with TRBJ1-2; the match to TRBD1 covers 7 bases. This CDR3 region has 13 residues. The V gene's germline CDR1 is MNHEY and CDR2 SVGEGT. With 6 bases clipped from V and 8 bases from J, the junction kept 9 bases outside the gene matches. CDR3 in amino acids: CASRKTGPGGYTF. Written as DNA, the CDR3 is TGTGCCAGCAGGAAGACAGGGCCTGGCGGCTACACCTTC.

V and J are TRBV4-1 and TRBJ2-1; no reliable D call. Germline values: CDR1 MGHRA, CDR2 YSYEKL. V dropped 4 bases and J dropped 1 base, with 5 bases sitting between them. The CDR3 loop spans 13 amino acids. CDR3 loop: CASSPYSYNEQFF. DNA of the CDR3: TGCGCCAGCAGCCCGTATTCCTACAATGAGCAGTTCTTC.

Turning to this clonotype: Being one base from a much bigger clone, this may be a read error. The CDR3 DNA is TGTGCCAGCAGCTCGCTCCCCCGCGGCGGGGAGCTGTTTTTT. As protein: CASSSLPRGGELFF. This chain uses TRBV5-8 with TRBJ2-2, with D hard to call. V was clipped by 3 bases and J by 7 bases, with 13 bases between them. This CDR3 region has 14 residues. Germline-derived CDR1 and CDR2 are SGHTS and YDEGEE.

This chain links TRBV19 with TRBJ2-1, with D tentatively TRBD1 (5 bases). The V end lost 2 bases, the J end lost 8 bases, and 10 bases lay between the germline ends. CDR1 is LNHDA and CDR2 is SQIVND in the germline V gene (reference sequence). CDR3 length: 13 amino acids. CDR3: CASSIQGRDEQFF. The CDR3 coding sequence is TGTGCCAGTAGTATACAGGGCCGGGATGAGCAGTTCTTC.

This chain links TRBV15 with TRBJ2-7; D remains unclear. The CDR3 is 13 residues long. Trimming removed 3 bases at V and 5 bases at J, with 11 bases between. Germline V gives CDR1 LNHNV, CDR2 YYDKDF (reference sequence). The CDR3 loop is CATSRMSANEQYF. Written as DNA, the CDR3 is TGTGCCACCAGCAGGATGTCGGCGAACGAGCAGTACTTC.

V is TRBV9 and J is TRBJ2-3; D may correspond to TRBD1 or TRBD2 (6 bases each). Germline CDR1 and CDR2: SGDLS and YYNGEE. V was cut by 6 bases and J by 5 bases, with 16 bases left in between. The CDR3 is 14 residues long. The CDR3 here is CASKSGADGDTQYF. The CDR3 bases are TGTGCCAGCAAGTCGGGGGCCGACGGAGATACGCAGTATTTT.

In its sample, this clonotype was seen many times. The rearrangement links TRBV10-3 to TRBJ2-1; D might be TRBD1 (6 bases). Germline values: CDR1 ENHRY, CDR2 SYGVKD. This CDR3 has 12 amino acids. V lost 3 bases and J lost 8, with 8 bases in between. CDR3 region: CAISDRGDEQFF. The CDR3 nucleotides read TGTGCCATCAGTGACAGGGGCGATGAGCAGTTCTTC.

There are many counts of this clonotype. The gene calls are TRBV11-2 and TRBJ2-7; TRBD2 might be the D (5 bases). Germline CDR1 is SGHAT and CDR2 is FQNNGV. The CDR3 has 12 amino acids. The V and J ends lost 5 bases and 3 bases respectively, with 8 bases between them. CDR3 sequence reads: CASSRGYYEQYF. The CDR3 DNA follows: TGTGCCAGCAGCCGAGGGTACTACGAGCAGTACTTC.

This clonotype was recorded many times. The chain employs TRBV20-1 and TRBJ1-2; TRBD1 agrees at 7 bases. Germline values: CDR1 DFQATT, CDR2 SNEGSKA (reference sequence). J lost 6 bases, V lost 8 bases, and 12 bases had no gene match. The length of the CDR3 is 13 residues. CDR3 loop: CSSPPEGAHGYTF. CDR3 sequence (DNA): TGCAGTTCCCCCCCCGAGGGGGCTCATGGCTACACCTTC.

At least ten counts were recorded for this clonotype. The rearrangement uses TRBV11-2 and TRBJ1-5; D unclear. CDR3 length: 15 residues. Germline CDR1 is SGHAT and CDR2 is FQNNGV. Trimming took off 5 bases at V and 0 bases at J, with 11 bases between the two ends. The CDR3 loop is CASSRTGSSNQPQHF. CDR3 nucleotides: TGTGCCAGCAGCCGGACGGGAAGTAGCAATCAGCCCCAGCATTTT.

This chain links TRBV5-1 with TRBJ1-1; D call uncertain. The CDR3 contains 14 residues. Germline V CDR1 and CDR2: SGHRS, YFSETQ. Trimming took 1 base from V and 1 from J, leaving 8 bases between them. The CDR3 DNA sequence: TGCGCCAGCAGCTTGACAGCCCAGAACACTGAAGCTTTCTTT. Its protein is CASSLTAQNTEAFF.

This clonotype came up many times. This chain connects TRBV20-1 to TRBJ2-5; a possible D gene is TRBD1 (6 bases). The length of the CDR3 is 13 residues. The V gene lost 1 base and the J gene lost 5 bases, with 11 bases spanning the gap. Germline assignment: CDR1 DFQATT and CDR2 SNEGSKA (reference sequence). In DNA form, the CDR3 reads TGCAGTGCTAGAGGCAGGGGCACGGAGACCCAGTACTTC. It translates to CSARGRGTETQYF.

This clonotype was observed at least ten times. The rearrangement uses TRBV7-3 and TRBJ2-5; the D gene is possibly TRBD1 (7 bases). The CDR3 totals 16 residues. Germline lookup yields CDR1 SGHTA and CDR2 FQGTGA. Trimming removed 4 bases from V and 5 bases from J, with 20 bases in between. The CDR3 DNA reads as TGTGCCAGCAGCTCGGATATAGGGGGCGCGGGGGAGACCCAGTACTTC. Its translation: CASSSDIGGAGETQYF. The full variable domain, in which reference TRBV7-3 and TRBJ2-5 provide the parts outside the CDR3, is GAGVSQTPSNKVTEKGKYVELRCDPISGHTALYWYRQSLGQGPEFLIYFQGTGAADDSGLPNDRFFAVRPEGSVSTLKIQRTERGDSAVYLCASSSDIGGAGETQYFGPGTRLLVL.

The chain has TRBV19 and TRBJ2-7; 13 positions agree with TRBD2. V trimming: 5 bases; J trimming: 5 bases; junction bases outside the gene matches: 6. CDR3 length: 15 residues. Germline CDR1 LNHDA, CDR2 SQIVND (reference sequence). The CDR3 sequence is CASSLGLAGANEQYF. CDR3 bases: TGTGCCAGTAGTCTCGGACTAGCGGGGGCAAACGAGCAGTACTTC.

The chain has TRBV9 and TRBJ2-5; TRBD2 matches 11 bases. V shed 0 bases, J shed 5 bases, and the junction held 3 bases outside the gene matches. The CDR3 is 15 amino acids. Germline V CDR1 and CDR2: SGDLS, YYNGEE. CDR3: CASSVAASGGETQYF. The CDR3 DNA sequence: TGTGCCAGCAGCGTAGCAGCTAGCGGGGGGGAGACCCAGTACTTC.

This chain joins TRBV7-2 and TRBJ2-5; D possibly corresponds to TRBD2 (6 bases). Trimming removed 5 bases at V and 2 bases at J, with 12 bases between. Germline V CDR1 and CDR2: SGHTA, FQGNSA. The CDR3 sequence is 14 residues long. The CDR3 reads CASSPIGTQETQYF. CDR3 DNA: TGTGCCAGCAGCCCCATAGGGACTCAAGAGACCCAGTACTTC.